The 19 T cell receptor beta chains below come from one sample, sequenced in a study of blood T cell repertoires in COVID-19. Some clones are missing from TCRdb's copy, which holds only in-frame ones; the method was immunoSEQ multiplex PCR. This table has about 220,000 clones, 70% to 90% appearing once. The source material was PBMCs or T cells enriched from blood (not recorded which). These receptor sequences come from a woman in her fifties or sixties with acute COVID-19.

The sample holds a few counts of this clone. This rearrangement joins TRBV19 to TRBJ1-5, with TRBD1 as a possible D gene (6 bases). The V gene lost 6 bases and the J gene lost 3 bases, with 12 bases spanning the gap. This CDR3 spans 14 amino acids. Germline-derived CDR1 and CDR2 are LNHDA and SQIVND (reference sequence). The CDR3 protein is CASSRTAFNQPQHF. CDR3 DNA: TGTGCCAGTAGCCGGACAGCCTTCAATCAGCCCCAGCATTTT.

The chain couples TRBV6-5 to TRBJ2-7; D is perhaps TRBD2 (5 bases). CDR3 length: 14 amino acids. The germline CDR1 and CDR2 sequences are MNHEY and SVGAGI. V dropped 0 bases and J dropped 1 base, with 7 bases sitting between them. The CDR3 loop reads CASSYSRGSYEQYF. The CDR3 nucleotides read TGTGCCAGCAGTTACTCCCGCGGGTCCTACGAGCAGTACTTC.

This chain connects TRBV18 to TRBJ2-7; D call uncertain. CDR1 is KGHSH and CDR2 is LQKENI in the germline V gene. With 5 bases removed from V and 2 bases from J, the gap between germline ends came to 4 bases. CDR3 size: 11 residues. CDR3: CASSSAYEQYF. CDR3 in DNA: TGTGCCAGCTCAAGCGCCTACGAGCAGTACTTC.

The chain recombines TRBV7-9 with TRBJ1-6; tentatively, D is TRBD1 (6 bases). Per germline, CDR1 SEHNR and CDR2 FQNEAQ (reference sequence). Trimming removed 7 bases from V and 8 bases from J, with 18 bases in between. This CDR3 region has 15 residues. CDR3 DNA sequence: TGTGCCAGCACCCGCGGGGGGCACGGAGATTCACCCCTCCACTTT. Its translation: CASTRGGHGDSPLHF.

This CDR3 is CASSLQTDYNEQFF. The CDR3 nucleotides are TGCGCCAGCAGCTTGCAGACAGACTACAATGAGCAGTTCTTC. The chain uses TRBV5-1 and TRBJ2-1; D perhaps matches TRBD1 (5 bases). The CDR3 runs to 14 residues. V was cut by 1 base and J by 3 bases, with 8 bases left in between. Germline assignment: CDR1 SGHRS and CDR2 YFSETQ.

This clone was observed a single time. The chain links TRBV19 to TRBJ2-3, with TRBD2 matching over 7 bases. Germline values: CDR1 LNHDA, CDR2 SQIVND (reference sequence). The V gene end was trimmed by 5 bases and the J gene end by 4 bases; junction bases not matched to a gene: 9. The CDR3 length is 15 residues. This CDR3 reads CASSLGGSAADTQYF. The CDR3 nucleotides are TGTGCCAGTAGTCTAGGCGGGAGCGCCGCAGATACGCAGTATTTT.

The chain is built from TRBV27 and TRBJ2-2; D is possibly TRBD2 (7 bases). From germline, CDR1 is MNHEY and CDR2 SMNVEV (reference sequence). V lost 1 base and J 6 bases, leaving 21 bases between the germline ends. CDR3 length: 18 amino acids. The CDR3 DNA reads TGTGCCAGCAGTTTATTCAGGGGCGGGGGTTTGTTCGCCGGGGAGCTGTTTTTT. Protein: CASSLFRGGGLFAGELFF.

V gene TRBV5-1 combines with J gene TRBJ1-1, with TRBD1 matching 9 bases. The CDR3 length is 14 residues. The trim removed 0 bases at V and 4 bases at J, leaving 1 base unmatched. The germline gives CDR1 SGHRS, CDR2 YFSETQ. CDR3 sequence (DNA): TGCGCCAGCAGCTTGGAACAGGGGGCCACTGAAGCTTTCTTT. It yields the protein CASSLEQGATEAFF. Variable domain in full (rest from reference TRBV5-1 and TRBJ1-1): KAGVTQTPRYLIKTRGQQVTLSCSPISGHRSVSWYQQTPGQGLQFLFEYFSETQRNKGNFPGRFSGRQFSNSRSEMNVSTLELGDSALYLCASSLEQGATEAFFGQGTRLTVV.

The V gene is TRBV6-5, the J gene TRBJ1-1; TRBD1 agrees at 8 bases. The CDR3 sequence is 13 residues long. The trim removed 4 bases at V and 3 bases at J, leaving 1 base unmatched. Germline V gene data show CDR1 as MNHEY and CDR2 as SVGAGI. The CDR3 coding sequence is TGTGCCAGCAGTTCGGACAGGGACACTGAAGCTTTCTTT. Translated, it gives CASSSDRDTEAFF.

This rearrangement joins TRBV5-1 to TRBJ2-1, with TRBD1 matching 11 bases. Trimming removed 3 bases from V and 10 bases from J; junction bases left unmatched: 12. Germline V CDR1 and CDR2: SGHRS, YFSETQ. The CDR3 covers 16 residues. CDR3 nucleotide sequence: TGCGCCAGCAGCTATTTCTCGGGACAGGGGGTAAGGGAGCAGTTCTTC. Its protein product is CASSYFSGQGVREQFF.

This sequence joins TRBV28 and TRBJ1-1; possibly TRBD1 for D (5 bases). In germline, CDR1 is MDHEN, CDR2 SYDVKM. The CDR3 spans 16 residues. V shed 6 bases and J shed 3 bases, with 20 bases lying between them. CDR3 bases: TGTGCCAGCAGCCCCGGGGGGGGGAGGAGATACACTGAAGCTTTCTTT. Its protein product is CASSPGGGRRYTEAFF. The whole variable domain, remainder taken from reference TRBV28 and TRBJ1-1, is DVKVTQSSRYLVKRTGEKVFLECVQDMDHENMFWYRQDPGLGLRLIYFSYDVKMKEKGDIPEGYSVSREKKERFSLILESASTNQTSMYLCASSPGGGRRYTEAFFGQGTRLTVV.

J is TRBJ2-1 and V is TRBV24-1, with a possible D match to TRBD1 (5 bases). Trimming left V 9 bases short and J 12 bases short, with 17 bases between. The CDR3 loop spans 12 amino acids. Looked up from germline, CDR1 is KGHDR and CDR2 is SFDVKD. For the CDR3, the DNA is TGTGCCACCGCTGACTGGGTTCAGGGGCAGTTCTTC. The encoded protein is CATADWVQGQFF.

The chain uses TRBV30 and TRBJ2-7; D is undetermined. The germline V gene has CDR1 GTSNPN and CDR2 SVGIG (reference sequence). The CDR3 consists of 11 residues. Trimming left V 3 bases short and J 9 bases short, with 12 bases between. CDR3 loop: CAWRIPRGQYF. The CDR3 DNA follows: TGTGCCTGGAGGATACCGCGCGGGCAGTACTTC.

This clone was seen only once. Other DNA variants within this sample encode the same CDR3. The rearrangement joins TRBV5-1 to TRBJ2-1; TRBD2 agrees at 10 bases. With V trimmed by 0 bases and J by 4 bases, 1 base remained unmatched. CDR1 and CDR2 from the germline V gene are SGHRS and YFSETQ. The CDR3 spans 15 residues. The CDR3 here is CASSLVTSGYNEQFF. In nucleotides, the CDR3 is TGCGCCAGCAGCTTGGTGACTAGCGGGTACAATGAGCAGTTCTTC.

The chain carries TRBV7-8 and TRBJ2-7, with 10 bases fitting TRBD2. Trimming cost V 5 bases and J 2 bases; bases outside gene matches: 6. This CDR3 spans 15 amino acids. Germline V CDR1 and CDR2: SGHVS, FQNEAQ. The CDR3 spells CASSTRTSGTYEQYF. The CDR3 nucleotides are TGTGCCAGCAGCACCCGGACTAGCGGCACCTACGAGCAGTACTTC.

V usage is TRBV5-6 and J usage is TRBJ2-5; D gene uncertain. The V end lost 2 bases, the J end lost 2 bases, and 13 bases lay between the germline ends. The germline gives CDR1 SGHDT, CDR2 YYEEEE. The CDR3 extends over 15 amino acids. CDR3 sequence: CASSLAPAPQETQYF. The DNA for the CDR3 is TGTGCCAGCAGCTTAGCTCCCGCCCCACAAGAGACCCAGTACTTC.

This clone was recorded only once. This chain links TRBV14 with TRBJ1-2; 7 bases align to TRBD1. This CDR3 spans 15 amino acids. V lost 4 bases to trimming and J lost 7 bases; unmatched junction nucleotides: 12. Germline loops: CDR1 SGHDN, CDR2 FVKESK. This chain's CDR3 is CASSLKGQVKFGYTF. CDR3 sequence (DNA): TGTGCCAGCAGCCTTAAAGGACAGGTTAAGTTTGGCTACACCTTC.

V gene TRBV28 combines with J gene TRBJ2-7; no firm D call. Germline values: CDR1 MDHEN, CDR2 SYDVKM. The CDR3 has 10 residues. DNA of the CDR3: TGTGAGCCGGAGCCCTACGAGCAGTACTTC. Amino acid sequence: CEPEPYEQYF.

Comment on this clone: This same CDR3 is encoded by further DNA sequences in the sample. J is TRBJ2-2 and V is TRBV27; D is unresolved. Trimming removed 0 bases from V and 5 bases from J, with 4 bases in between. The germline V gene has CDR1 MNHEY and CDR2 SMNVEV (reference sequence). This CDR3 has 13 residues. The CDR3 region is CASSLSRTGELFF. For the CDR3, the DNA is TGTGCCAGCAGTTTATCCAGGACCGGGGAGCTGTTTTTT.